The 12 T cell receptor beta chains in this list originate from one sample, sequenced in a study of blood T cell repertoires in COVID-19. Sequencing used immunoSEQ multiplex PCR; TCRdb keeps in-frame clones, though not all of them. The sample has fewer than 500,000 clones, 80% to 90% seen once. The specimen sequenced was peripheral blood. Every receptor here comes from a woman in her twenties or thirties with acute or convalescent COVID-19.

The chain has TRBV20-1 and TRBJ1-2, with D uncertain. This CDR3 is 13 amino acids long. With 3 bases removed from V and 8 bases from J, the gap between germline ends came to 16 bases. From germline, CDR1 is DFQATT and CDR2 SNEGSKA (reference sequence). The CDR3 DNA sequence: TGCAGTGCTAGTAATCCCACAGCTTCGGGCTACACCTTC. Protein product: CSASNPTASGYTF.

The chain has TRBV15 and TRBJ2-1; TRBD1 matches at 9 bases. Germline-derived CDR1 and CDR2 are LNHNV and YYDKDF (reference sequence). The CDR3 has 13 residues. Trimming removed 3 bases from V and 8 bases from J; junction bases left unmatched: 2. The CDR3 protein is CATSRDRGDEQFF. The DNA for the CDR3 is TGTGCCACCAGCAGGGACAGGGGTGATGAGCAGTTCTTC.

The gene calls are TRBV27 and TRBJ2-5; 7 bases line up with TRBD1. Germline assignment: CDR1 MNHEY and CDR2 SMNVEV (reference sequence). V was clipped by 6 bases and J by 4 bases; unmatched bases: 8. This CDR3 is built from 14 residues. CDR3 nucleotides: TGTGCCAGCAGCCATCGGACAGGAGCAGAGACCCAGTACTTC. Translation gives CASSHRTGAETQYF.

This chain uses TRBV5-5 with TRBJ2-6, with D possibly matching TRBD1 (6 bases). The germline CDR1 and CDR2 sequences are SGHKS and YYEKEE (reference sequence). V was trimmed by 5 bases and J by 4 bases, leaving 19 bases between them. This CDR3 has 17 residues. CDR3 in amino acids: CASSEDSLYLGANVLTF. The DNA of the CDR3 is TGTGCCAGCAGTGAGGACAGTCTCTACTTAGGGGCCAACGTCCTGACTTTC.

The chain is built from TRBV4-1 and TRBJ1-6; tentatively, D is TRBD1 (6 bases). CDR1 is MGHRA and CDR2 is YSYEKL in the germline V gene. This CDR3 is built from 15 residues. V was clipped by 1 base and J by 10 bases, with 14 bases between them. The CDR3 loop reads CASSQVSLGGSPLHF. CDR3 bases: TGCGCCAGCAGCCAAGTCTCTCTTGGGGGCTCACCCCTCCACTTT.

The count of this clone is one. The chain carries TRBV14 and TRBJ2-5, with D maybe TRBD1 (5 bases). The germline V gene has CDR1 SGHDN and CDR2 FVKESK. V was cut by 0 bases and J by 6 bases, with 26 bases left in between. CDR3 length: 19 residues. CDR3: CASSQDKAFYGRVGKTQYF. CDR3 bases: TGTGCCAGCAGCCAAGATAAGGCCTTTTACGGCAGGGTCGGAAAGACCCAGTACTTC.

As DNA, the CDR3 is TGTGCCAGCAGCACCACAGTGAACACTGAAGCTTTCTTT. Its protein is CASSTTVNTEAFF. The V gene is TRBV7-9, the J gene TRBJ1-1; the D is unclear. The germline CDR1 and CDR2 sequences are SEHNR and FQNEAQ (reference sequence). The CDR3 extends over 13 amino acids. Trimming took off 5 bases at V and 0 bases at J, with 7 bases between the two ends.

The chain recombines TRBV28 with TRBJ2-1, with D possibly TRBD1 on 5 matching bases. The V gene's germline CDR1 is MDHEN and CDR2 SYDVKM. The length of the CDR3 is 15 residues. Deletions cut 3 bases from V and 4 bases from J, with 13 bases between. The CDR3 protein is CASSLGRGLYNEQFF. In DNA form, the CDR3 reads TGTGCCAGCAGTTTGGGTAGGGGATTGTACAATGAGCAGTTCTTC.

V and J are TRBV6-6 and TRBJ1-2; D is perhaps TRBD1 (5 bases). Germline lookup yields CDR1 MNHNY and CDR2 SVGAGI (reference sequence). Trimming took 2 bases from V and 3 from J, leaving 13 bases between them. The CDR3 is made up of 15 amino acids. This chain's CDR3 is CASSYPDGGDYGYTF. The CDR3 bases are TGTGCCAGCAGTTACCCGGACGGGGGGGACTATGGCTACACCTTC.

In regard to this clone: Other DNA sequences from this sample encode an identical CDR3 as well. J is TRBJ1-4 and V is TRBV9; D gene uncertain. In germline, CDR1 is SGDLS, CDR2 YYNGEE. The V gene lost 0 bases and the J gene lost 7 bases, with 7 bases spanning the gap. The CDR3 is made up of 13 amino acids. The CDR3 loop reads CASSVGSSEKLFF. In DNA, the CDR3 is TGTGCCAGCAGCGTAGGTAGCAGTGAAAAACTGTTTTTT.

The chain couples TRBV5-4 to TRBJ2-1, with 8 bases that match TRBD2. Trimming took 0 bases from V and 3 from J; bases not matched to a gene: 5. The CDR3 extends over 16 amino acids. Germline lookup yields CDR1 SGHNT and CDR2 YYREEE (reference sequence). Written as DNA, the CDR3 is TGTGCCAGCAGCTTGGGGGGCCGGGGGGGCTACAATGAGCAGTTCTTC. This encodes CASSLGGRGGYNEQFF.

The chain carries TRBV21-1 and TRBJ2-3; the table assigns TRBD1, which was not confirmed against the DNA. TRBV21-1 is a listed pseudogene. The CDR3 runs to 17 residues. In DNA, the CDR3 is TGTGCCAGCAGCAAAGGGGACAGGCGAGGCCCAAACCCTACGCAGTATTTT. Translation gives CASSKGDRRGPNPTQYF.